The clone carrying this T cell receptor beta chain showed up many times. Its antigen is currently unknown. Per the germline V gene, CDR1 is MRHNA and CDR2 is SNTAGT. CDR3 length: 15 residues. Trimming cost V 5 bases and J 3 bases, with 16 bases left between them. The data belong to a study of prognosis after radiotherapy for stage I lung cancer. Study findings and constraints: Tumor specificity of expanded TCR clones went undetermined. Patients who went on to get distant metastases had lower Shannon entropy after stereotactic body radiation therapy.

By two-round multiplex PCR, the TCR beta CDR3 was amplified from genomic DNA. First-round PCR, the initial amplification, used primers specific to each TRBV and TRBJ gene. TCRdb reprocessed the multiplex PCR reads with MiXCR, giving one entry per CDR3 protein. The sample has nearly 35,000 distinct CDR3 sequences, 30% to 35% seen once. On two occasions, one at each of two time points, 5.5 to 7 milliliters of peripheral blood were drawn. Material: PBMCs, obtained before or after stereotactic body radiation therapy (not recorded which). The TCR sequence derives from a donor aged 50 or older with non-small cell lung cancer. The chain employs TRBV6-4 and TRBJ1-1, with D unclear. The CDR3 loop is CASSRLSPRDTEAFF. CDR3 sequence (DNA): TGTGCCAGCAGTCGTCTTTCCCCTAGGGACACTGAAGCTTTCTTT.